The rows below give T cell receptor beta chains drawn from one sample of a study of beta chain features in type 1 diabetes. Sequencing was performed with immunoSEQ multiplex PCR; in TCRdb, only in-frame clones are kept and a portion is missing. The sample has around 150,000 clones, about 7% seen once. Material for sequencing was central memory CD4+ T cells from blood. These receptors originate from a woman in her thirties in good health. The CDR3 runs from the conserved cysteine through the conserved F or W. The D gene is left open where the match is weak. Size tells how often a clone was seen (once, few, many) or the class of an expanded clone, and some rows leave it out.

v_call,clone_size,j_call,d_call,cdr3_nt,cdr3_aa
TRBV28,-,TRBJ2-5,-,TGTGCCAGCAGTAGTGTTTCCCAGTTGTACCAAGAGACCCAGTACTTC,CASSSVSQLYQETQYF
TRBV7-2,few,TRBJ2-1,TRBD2,TGTGCCAGCAGCTTAGTTAGCGGGAGTGGCAATGAGCAGTTCTTC,CASSLVSGSGNEQFF
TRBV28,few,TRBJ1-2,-,TGTGCCAGCAGTTTGGTCAGAAGCTATGGCTACACCTTC,CASSLVRSYGYTF
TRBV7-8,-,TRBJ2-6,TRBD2,TGTGCCAGCAGCTTAGCTATGATAGCGGGAGGGACTGGGGCCAACGTCCTGACTTTC,CASSLAMIAGGTGANVLTF
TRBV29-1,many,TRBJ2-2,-,TGCAGCGTCGAGAGGGGTCCACAGGGAACCGGGGAGCTGTTTTTT,CSVERGPQGTGELFF
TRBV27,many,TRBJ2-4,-,TGTGCCAGCAGTTTATTAGAAGATACCAAAAACATTCAGTACTTC,CASSLLEDTKNIQYF
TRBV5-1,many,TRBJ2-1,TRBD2,TGCGCCAGCAGCGTAACTAGCGGAGGGAACAATGAGCAGTTCTTC,CASSVTSGGNNEQFF
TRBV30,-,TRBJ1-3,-,TGTGCCTGGGCCACAGGAAACACCATATATTTT,CAWATGNTIYF
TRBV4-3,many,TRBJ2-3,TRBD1,TGCGCCAGCAGCCAAGGACAGGGGGCAACAGATACGCAGTATTTT,CASSQGQGATDTQYF
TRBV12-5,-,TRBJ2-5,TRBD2,TGTGCTAGTGGTTTGGAACTAGCGGCAGAGACCCAGTACTTC,CASGLELAAETQYF
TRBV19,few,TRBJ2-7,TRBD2,TGTGCCAGTAGTATACAGGCGGGAGGGCCCCACGAGCAGTACTTC,CASSIQAGGPHEQYF
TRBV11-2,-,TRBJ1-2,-,TGTGCCAGCAGCTTAGGCGCGAGGTATGGCTACACCTTC,CASSLGARYGYTF
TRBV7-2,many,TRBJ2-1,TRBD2,TGTGCCAGCAGCTCCGTCAGCGGGAGTTCCTACAATGAGCAGTTCTTC,CASSSVSGSSYNEQFF
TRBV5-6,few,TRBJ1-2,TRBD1,TGTGCCAGCAGCCTCCGACCAGGGGGAGGCTATGGCTACACCTTC,CASSLRPGGGYGYTF
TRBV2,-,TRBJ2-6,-,TGTGCCAGCATTGGACAGCCCTCTGGGGCCAACGTCCTGACTTTC,CASIGQPSGANVLTF
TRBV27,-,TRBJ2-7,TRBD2,TGTGCCAGCAGCCTGCTAGGACGGGGGGACGAGCAGTACTTC,CASSLLGRGDEQYF
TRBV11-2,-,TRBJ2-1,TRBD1,TGTGCCAGCAGCTTTTGGGGCGGACAGGGTGGTGAGCAGTTCTTC,CASSFWGGQGGEQFF
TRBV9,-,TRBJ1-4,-,TGTGCCAGCAGCGTAGAAATGTCCCCGGACTCGAGGGAAAAACTGTTTTTT,CASSVEMSPDSREKLFF
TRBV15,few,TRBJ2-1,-,TGTGCCACCAGCAGAGAAGGGGTGTTATCCGGGAATGAGCAGTTCTTC,CATSREGVLSGNEQFF
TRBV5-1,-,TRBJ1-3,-,TGCGCCAGCAGCTTGGCAACCGGGTCCTCTGGAAACACCATATATTTT,CASSLATGSSGNTIYF
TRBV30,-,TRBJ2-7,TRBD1,TGTGCCTGGAGTAGACCGGGACAGGGGTTCCACGAGCAGTACTTC,CAWSRPGQGFHEQYF
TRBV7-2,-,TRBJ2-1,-,TGTGCCAGCAGCTTAGATCCGGGGGACTACAATGAGCAGTTCTTC,CASSLDPGDYNEQFF
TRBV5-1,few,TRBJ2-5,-,TGCGCCAGCAGCTTATCTCAAGAGACCCAGTACTTC,CASSLSQETQYF
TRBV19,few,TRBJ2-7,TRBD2,TGTGCCAGTAGGGGACTAGCGGGAGATGGTGAGCAGTACTTC,CASRGLAGDGEQYF
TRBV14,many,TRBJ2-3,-,TGTGCCAGCAGCCAAAGTGCGGGGAGTACGCAGTATTTT,CASSQSAGSTQYF
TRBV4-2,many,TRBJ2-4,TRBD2,TGTGCCAGCAGCCAAGCACTAGCGGGAGAAAACATTCAGTACTTC,CASSQALAGENIQYF
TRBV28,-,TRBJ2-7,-,TGTGCGACGTGGGCTACCGGCTACGAGCAGTACTTC,CATWATGYEQYF
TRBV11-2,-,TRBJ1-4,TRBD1,TGTGCCAGCAGCTTAGATGGGACAGGGAGTAATGAAAAACTGTTTTTT,CASSLDGTGSNEKLFF
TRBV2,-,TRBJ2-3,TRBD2,TGTGCCAGCAGTGAATCTGGACTAGCGGGAGCCTCGCAGTATTTT,CASSESGLAGASQYF
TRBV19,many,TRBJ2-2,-,TGTGCCAGTAGTACCAGTCGTACCGGGGAGCTGTTTTTT,CASSTSRTGELFF
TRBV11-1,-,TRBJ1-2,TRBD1,TGTGCCAGCAGCCTCATGACAGGGGACGGCTATGGCTACACCTTC,CASSLMTGDGYGYTF
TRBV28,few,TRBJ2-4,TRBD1,TGTGCCAGCAGTTACAGGGGCAAAAACATTCAGTACTTC,CASSYRGKNIQYF
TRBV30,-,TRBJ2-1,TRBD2,TGTGCCTGGAGCCTAGCGGGAGCTTACAATGAGCAGTTCTTC,CAWSLAGAYNEQFF